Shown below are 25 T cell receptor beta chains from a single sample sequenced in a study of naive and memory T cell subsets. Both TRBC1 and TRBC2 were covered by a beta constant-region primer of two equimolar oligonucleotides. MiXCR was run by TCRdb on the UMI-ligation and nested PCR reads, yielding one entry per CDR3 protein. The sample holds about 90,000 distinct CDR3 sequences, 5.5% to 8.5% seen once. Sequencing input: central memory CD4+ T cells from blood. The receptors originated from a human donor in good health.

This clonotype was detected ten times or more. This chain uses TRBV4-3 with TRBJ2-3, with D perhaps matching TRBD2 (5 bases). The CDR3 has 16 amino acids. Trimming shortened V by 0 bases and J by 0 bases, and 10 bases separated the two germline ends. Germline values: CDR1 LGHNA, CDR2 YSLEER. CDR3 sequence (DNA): TGCGCCAGCAGCCAAGATGCTTCGGGGAGCACAGATACGCAGTATTTT. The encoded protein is CASSQDASGSTDTQYF.

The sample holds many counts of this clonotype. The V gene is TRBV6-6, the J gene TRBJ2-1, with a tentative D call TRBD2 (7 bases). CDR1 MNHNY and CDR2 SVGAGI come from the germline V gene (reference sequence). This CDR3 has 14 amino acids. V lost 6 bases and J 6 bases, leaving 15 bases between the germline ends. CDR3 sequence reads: CASSGGGGPNEQFF. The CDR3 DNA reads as TGTGCCAGCAGCGGGGGCGGGGGTCCCAATGAGCAGTTCTTC.

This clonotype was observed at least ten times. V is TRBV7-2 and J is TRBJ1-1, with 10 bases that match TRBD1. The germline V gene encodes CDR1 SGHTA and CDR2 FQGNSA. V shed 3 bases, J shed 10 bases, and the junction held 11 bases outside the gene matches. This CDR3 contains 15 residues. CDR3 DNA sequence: TGTGCCAGCAGCTTGAAGCCCGGGACAGGGGTGGGAGCTTTCTTT. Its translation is CASSLKPGTGVGAFF.

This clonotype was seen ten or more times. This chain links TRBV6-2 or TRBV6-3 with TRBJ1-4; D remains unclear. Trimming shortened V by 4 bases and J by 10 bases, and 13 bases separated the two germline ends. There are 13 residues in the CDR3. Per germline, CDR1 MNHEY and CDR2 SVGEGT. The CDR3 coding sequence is TGTGCCAGCAGTTCCCCCGGTGGAGGAAAACTGTTTTTT. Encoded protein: CASSSPGGGKLFF.

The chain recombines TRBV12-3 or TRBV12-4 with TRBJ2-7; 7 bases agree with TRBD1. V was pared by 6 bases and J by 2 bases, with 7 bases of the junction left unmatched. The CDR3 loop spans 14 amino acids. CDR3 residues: CASSRDSHTYEQYF. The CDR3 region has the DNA TGTGCCAGCAGCCGGGACAGCCACACCTACGAGCAGTACTTC.

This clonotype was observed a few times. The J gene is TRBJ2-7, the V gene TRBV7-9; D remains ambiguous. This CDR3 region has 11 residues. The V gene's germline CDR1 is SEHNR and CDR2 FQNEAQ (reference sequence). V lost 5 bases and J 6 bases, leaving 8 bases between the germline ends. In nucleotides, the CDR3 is TGTGCCAGCAGCCGCCTTGGCGAGCAGTACTTC. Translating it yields CASSRLGEQYF.

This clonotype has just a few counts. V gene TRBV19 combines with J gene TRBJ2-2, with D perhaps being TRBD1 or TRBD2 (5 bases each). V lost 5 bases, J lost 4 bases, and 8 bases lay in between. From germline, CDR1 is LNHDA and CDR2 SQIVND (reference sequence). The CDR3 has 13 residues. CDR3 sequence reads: CASSPGTTGELFF. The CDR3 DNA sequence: TGTGCCAGTAGTCCAGGGACCACCGGGGAGCTGTTTTTT.

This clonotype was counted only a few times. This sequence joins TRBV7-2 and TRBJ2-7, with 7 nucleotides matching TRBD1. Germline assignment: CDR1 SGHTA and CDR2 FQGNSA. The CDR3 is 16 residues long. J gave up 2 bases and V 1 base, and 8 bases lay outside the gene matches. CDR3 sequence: CASSLGGQVLTYEQYF. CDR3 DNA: TGTGCCAGCAGCTTAGGAGGACAGGTCCTTACCTACGAGCAGTACTTC.

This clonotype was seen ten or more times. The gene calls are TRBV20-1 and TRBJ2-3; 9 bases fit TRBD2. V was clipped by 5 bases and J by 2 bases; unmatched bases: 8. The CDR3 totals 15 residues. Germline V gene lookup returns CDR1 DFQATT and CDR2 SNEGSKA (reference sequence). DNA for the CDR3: TGCAGTGCTGAGGTGCGGGGGGGGCTCACAGATACGCAGTATTTT. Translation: CSAEVRGGLTDTQYF.

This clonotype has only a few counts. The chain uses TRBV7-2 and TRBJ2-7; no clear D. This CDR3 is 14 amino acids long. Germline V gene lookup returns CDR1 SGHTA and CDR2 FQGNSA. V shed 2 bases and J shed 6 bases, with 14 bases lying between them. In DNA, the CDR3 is TGTGCCAGCAGCTTACCCTACGGACGCGGCGAGCAGTACTTC. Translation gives CASSLPYGRGEQYF.

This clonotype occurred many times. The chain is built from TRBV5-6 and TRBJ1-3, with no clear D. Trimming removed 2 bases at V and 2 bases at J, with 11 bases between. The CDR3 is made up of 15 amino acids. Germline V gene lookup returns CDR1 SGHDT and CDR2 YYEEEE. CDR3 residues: CASSFAPGTGNTIYF. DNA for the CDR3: TGTGCCAGCAGCTTCGCGCCAGGCACTGGAAACACCATATATTTT.

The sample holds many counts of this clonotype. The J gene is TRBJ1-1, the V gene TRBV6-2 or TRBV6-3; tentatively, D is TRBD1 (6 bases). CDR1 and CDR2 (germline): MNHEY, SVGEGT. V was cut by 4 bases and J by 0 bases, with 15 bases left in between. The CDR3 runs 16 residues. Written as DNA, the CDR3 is TGTGCCAGCAGTTTTCCCCAGGGGAAGTTGAACACTGAAGCTTTCTTT. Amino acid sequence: CASSFPQGKLNTEAFF.

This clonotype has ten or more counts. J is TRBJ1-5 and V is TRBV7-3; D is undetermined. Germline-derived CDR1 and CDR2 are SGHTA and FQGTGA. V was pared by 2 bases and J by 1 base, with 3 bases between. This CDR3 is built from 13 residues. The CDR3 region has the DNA TGTGCCAGCAGCTTATCCAGCAATCAGCCCCAGCATTTT. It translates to CASSLSSNQPQHF.

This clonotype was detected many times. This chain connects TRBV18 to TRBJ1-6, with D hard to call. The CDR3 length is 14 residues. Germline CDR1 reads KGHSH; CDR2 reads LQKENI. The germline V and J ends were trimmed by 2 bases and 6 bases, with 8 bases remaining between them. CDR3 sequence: CASSPESANSPLHF. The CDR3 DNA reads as TGTGCCAGCTCACCAGAGTCAGCTAATTCACCCCTCCACTTT. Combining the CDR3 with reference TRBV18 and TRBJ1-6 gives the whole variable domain NAGVMQNPRHLVRRRGQEARLRCSPMKGHSHVYWYRQLPEEGLKFMVYLQKENIIDESGMPKERFSAEFPKEGPSILRIQQVVRGDSAAYFCASSPESANSPLHFGNGTRLTVT.

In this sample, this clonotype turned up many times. CDR3 protein: CASSPNRGQGTEAFF. The CDR3 DNA is TGTGCCAGCTCACCCAACAGGGGGCAGGGGACTGAAGCTTTCTTT. The chain uses TRBV18 and TRBJ1-1; 9 bases fit TRBD1. After removal of 3 bases from V and 5 bases from J, the junction contained 7 bases not matched to a gene. Germline CDR1 KGHSH, CDR2 LQKENI. CDR3 length: 15 residues.

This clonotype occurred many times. The CDR3: CASSPNPDRFSYEQYF. CDR3 in DNA: TGTGCCAGCAGCCCTAATCCAGACAGGTTCTCCTACGAGCAGTACTTC. The J gene is TRBJ2-7, the V gene TRBV11-3, with D tentatively TRBD1 (6 bases). Germline CDR1 and CDR2: SGHNT and YENEEA. Trimming stripped 5 bases from V and 0 bases from J, with 17 bases between. CDR3 length: 16 amino acids.

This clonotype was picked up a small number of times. The CDR3 DNA follows: TGTGCCAGCACCAGGCCCAGGGAGAACACTGAAGCTTTCTTT. Translated, it gives CASTRPRENTEAFF. The chain carries TRBV6-2 or TRBV6-3 and TRBJ1-1; TRBD1 might be the D (5 bases). Trimming stripped 7 bases from V and 1 base from J, with 13 bases between. Germline assignment: CDR1 MNHEY and CDR2 SVGEGT. The CDR3 covers 14 residues.

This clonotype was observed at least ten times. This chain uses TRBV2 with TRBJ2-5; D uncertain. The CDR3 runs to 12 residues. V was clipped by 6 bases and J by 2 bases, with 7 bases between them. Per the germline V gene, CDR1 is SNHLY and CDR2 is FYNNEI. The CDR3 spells CASSEIQETQYF. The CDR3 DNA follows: TGTGCCAGCAGCGAGATACAAGAGACCCAGTACTTC.

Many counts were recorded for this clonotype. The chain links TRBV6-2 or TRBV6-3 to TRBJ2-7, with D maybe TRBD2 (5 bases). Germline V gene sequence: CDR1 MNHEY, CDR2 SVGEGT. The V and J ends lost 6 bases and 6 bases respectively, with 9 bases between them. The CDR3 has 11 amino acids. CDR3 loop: CASRDRGEQYF. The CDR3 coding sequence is TGTGCCAGCAGGGATCGGGGCGAGCAGTACTTC.

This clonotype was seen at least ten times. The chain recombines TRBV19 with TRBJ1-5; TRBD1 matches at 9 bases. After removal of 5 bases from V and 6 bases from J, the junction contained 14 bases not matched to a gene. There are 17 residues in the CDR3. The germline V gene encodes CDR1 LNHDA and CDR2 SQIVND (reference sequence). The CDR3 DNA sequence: TGTGCCAGTAGTGTATCACCGGGACAGGGAGTGGGTCAGCCCCAGCATTTT. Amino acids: CASSVSPGQGVGQPQHF. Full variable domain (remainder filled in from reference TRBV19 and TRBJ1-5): DGGITQSPKYLFRKEGQNVTLSCEQNLNHDAMYWYRQDPGQGLRLIYYSQIVNDFQKGDIAEGYSVSREKKESFPLTVTSAQKNPTAFYLCASSVSPGQGVGQPQHFGDGTRLSIL.

The CDR3 sequence is CASSLGSVKNIQYF. CDR3 DNA: TGTGCCAGCAGCTTAGGGAGTGTCAAAAACATTCAGTACTTC. The chain links TRBV7-3 to TRBJ2-4; maybe TRBD2 (5 bases). CDR1 is SGHTA and CDR2 is FQGTGA in the germline V gene. V lost 2 bases to trimming and J lost 3 bases, with 8 bases between them. The CDR3 is 14 residues long.

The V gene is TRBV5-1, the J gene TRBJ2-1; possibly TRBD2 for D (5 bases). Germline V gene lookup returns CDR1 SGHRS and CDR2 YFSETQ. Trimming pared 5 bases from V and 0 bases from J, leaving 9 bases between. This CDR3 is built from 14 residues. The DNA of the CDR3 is TGCGCCAGCAGAACAGACTACTCCTACAATGAGCAGTTCTTC. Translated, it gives CASRTDYSYNEQFF.

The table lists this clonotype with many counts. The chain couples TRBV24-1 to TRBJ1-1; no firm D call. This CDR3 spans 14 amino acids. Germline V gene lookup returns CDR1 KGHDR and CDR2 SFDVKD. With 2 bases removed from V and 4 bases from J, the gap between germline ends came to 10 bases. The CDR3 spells CATSDSDGRTEAFF. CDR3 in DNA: TGTGCCACCAGTGATTCCGATGGCCGCACTGAAGCTTTCTTT.

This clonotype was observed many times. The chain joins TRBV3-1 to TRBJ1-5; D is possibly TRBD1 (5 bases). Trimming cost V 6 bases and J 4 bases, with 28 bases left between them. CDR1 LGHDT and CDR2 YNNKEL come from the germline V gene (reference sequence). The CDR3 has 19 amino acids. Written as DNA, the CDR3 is TGTGCCAGCAGAGTGGTTGGCAAGATGAAGAGGGACCCTAATCAGCCCCAGCATTTT. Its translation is CASRVVGKMKRDPNQPQHF.

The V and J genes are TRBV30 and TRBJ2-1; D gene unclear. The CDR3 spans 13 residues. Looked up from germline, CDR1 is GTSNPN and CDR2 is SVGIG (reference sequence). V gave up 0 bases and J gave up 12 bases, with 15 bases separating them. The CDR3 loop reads CAWSVVRSPTQFF. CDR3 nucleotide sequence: TGTGCCTGGAGTGTCGTTAGATCCCCGACGCAGTTCTTC.